This T cell receptor (beta chain) was sequenced in a study of T-cell reconstitution after alpha-beta-depleted transplantation in children. Germline loops: CDR1 WNHNN, CDR2 SYGVQD (reference sequence). Trimming stripped 0 bases from V and 5 bases from J, with 5 bases between. This CDR3 is built from 13 residues. Preparation of the TCRbeta library used unique molecular identifiers. TCRdb called the PCR reads again in MiXCR, with one record for every CDR3 protein. The sample contains roughly 500,000 distinct CDR3 sequences, roughly a tenth of which appear only once. This clonotype has a count of ten or more.

This chain links TRBV10-1 with TRBJ2-4; TRBD2 is a possible D gene (5 bases). The clonotype originates from a child aged 2-15 years with inherited bone marrow failure, due to receive a stem cell transplant. Sequenced material: PBMCs, taken before TCRalphabeta/CD19-depleted stem cell transplant. CDR3: CASSESGENIQYF. The CDR3, as DNA: TGCGCCAGCAGTGAGTCGGGAGAAAACATTCAGTACTTC.